One T cell receptor beta chain is described in this entry. Its antigen specificity is not known. There are no base qualities to consult, and no much larger clone falls within one base. The data were taken from a study of identifying expanded T cells in peripheral blood (dated by TCRdb to about 2019). Some background on the complete study: Separate aliquots of the same genomic DNA pool were sequenced to produce technical replicates, and four replicates were compared in pairs.

From cysteine to phenylalanine, the CDR3 is 13 amino acids long. The read is trimmed to its CDR3 DNA, 39 bases read in frame from base 1. Deletion took 7 bases off V and 3 bases off J, with a span of 15 bases between the germline ends. CDR1 SQVTM and CDR2 ANQGSEA were looked up in the germline V gene. During the collection period, no infections or other immune events were recorded for the healthy donors. Healthy-donor blood repertoires served as a training cohort to calibrate time-dependent variance in a beta-binomial model of T-cell clone differential abundance. The training cohort included 10 or so healthy donors, of whom 3 were female and 7 were male. Donor ages ranged from about 29 to 65 years, with an average of 43 years. Whole blood from each healthy donor was obtained from a commercial supplier and was collected at three time points around two weeks apart. For immunosequencing, genomic DNA was extracted from unsorted whole blood.

The immunoSEQ Assay, which relies on bias-controlled multiplex PCR amplification of genomic DNA, was used to profile TCRbeta CDR3 regions. Turning to the authors' computational methods: To quantify the absolute abundance of each unique TCRbeta CDR3 region, the sequences were collapsed and filtered. Differential abundance was tested with a binomial (Fisher-equivalent) model and with a beta-binomial model adding time-dependent variance fitted from healthy donors. Clones with fewer than 5 combined templates were removed, and differential abundance was called for clones with a Benjamini-Hochberg FDR below 0.01. The form v = (b*log(k)+a)^2 was used to model beta-binomial variance as a function of total template count across the two samples. TCRdb retrieved this table from immuneACCESS and kept in-frame rearrangements only. Not all clones are present; in checked studies, unresolved V genes account for under half, and no reason is known for the remainder. V, J and clone size are taken as reported in that table, and D and trimming were inferred from the DNA itself. Recorded for this sample are 120,000 or so clones; over 65% of them occurred a single time. 2.5% to 3.5% of the sample goes to the ten largest clones.

Points the paper makes about the study in general: The binomial model flagged 0.9 to 1.5 differentially abundant clones between technical replicates but approximately 16 over about 2 weeks and 19 over approximately 4 weeks. It was expected by the authors that biological variance in healthy repertoires might increase further over much longer intervals, such as months to years. Both the number of clones called differentially abundant and the false-positive rate were significantly reduced by the beta-binomial model across all healthy-donor time intervals. For all healthy donors, the variance in clone template counts between two-week samples rose significantly as total template count increased.

The receptor was derived from a person aged 18-70 years in good health. Recombination joined TRBV29-1 with TRBJ1-1; TRBD1 might be the D gene, on 6 matching bases. The material sequenced was blood. The nucleotide sequence is TGCAGCGCTAGAAACAGGGACTACACTGAAGCTTTCTTT. Its protein product is CSARNRDYTEAFF.